Listed below are T cell receptor beta chains from one sample, sequenced in a study of blood T cells in healthy people across ages. TCRdb passed the 5' RACE reads through MiXCR, listing each CDR3 protein once. The sample has 1.5 million to 2 million distinct CDR3 sequences; about 35% are singletons. Sequencing was performed on blood. These receptor sequences come from a woman aged 25 to 39 in good health. Each CDR3 is given with its conserved first and last residue. The order of the fields is D gene, J gene, clone size, V gene, CDR3 protein, CDR3 DNA. D genes are given only for firm matches. The listing skips clone size in some rows; elsewhere it reads once, few, many or a size class.

TRBD1 | TRBJ1-2 | NA | TRBV7-2 | CASSREENRGREGYTF | TGTGCCAGCAGCCGGGAGGAGAACAGGGGGAGGGAAGGCTACACCTTC
TRBD2 | TRBJ2-7 | NA | TRBV20-1 | CSARDSRGGAYEQYF | TGCAGTGCTAGAGATTCCCGCGGGGGGGCCTACGAGCAGTACTTC
NA | TRBJ2-3 | few | TRBV3-1 | CASSQRRASTDTQYF | TGTGCCAGCAGCCAACGACGGGCATCCACAGATACGCAGTATTTT
NA | TRBJ2-5 | many | TRBV5-1 | CASSLDRTETQYF | TGCGCCAGCAGCTTGGATCGGACGGAGACCCAGTACTTC
NA | TRBJ1-2 | many | TRBV9 | CASSPSTNYGYTF | TGTGCCAGCAGCCCTAGTACCAACTATGGCTACACCTTC
TRBD2 | TRBJ2-1 | NA | TRBV9 | CASSDELAGDNNEQFF | TGTGCCAGCAGTGATGAACTAGCGGGGGACAACAATGAGCAGTTCTTC
NA | TRBJ1-1 | few | TRBV4-1 | CASSQDRVMNTEAFF | TGCGCCAGCAGCCAAGATCGAGTAATGAACACTGAAGCTTTCTTT
NA | TRBJ2-3 | few | TRBV3-1 | CASSQVLGRELTDTQYF | TGTGCCAGCAGCCAAGTCCTCGGACGGGAACTCACAGATACGCAGTATTTT
NA | TRBJ1-2 | NA | TRBV20-1 | CSARDSSGYGYTF | TGCAGTGCTAGAGATAGCTCAGGCTATGGCTACACCTTC
TRBD2 | TRBJ2-1 | few | TRBV30 | CAWSVLALNEQFF | TGTGCCTGGAGTGTACTAGCGTTGAATGAGCAGTTCTTC
NA | TRBJ1-2 | NA | TRBV2 | CASSPYKDRVLDGYTF | TGTGCCAGCAGTCCTTATAAAGACAGAGTCTTAGATGGCTACACCTTC
TRBD1 | TRBJ2-3 | NA | TRBV28 | CASSFEQGMTDTQYF | TGTGCCAGCAGTTTCGAACAGGGGATGACAGATACGCAGTATTTT
NA | TRBJ2-7 | NA | TRBV30 | CAWTNFWRGGGEQYF | TGTGCCTGGACCAATTTCTGGCGGGGCGGAGGGGAGCAGTACTTC
NA | TRBJ1-6 | NA | TRBV20-1 | CSARPNTASYNSPLHF | TGCAGTGCTAGACCCAATACGGCCTCCTATAATTCACCCCTCCACTTT
NA | TRBJ1-2 | NA | TRBV5-4 | CASSLSSKGYGYTF | TGTGCCAGCAGCTTGTCCTCAAAAGGCTATGGCTACACCTTC
NA | TRBJ1-1 | few | TRBV9 | CASSVNTGTNTEAFF | TGTGCCAGCAGCGTAAATACAGGGACGAACACTGAAGCTTTCTTT
NA | TRBJ1-2 | NA | TRBV3-1 | CASSQDGQSYAGYTF | TGTGCCAGCAGCCAGGACGGACAGTCCTATGCTGGCTACACCTTC
NA | TRBJ2-7 | few | TRBV27 | CASSLEFLGSSYEQYF | TGTGCCAGCAGTTTAGAGTTTCTGGGGAGCTCCTACGAGCAGTACTTC
NA | TRBJ2-4 | NA | TRBV12-5 | CASGLPRLDKVYF | TGTGCTAGTGGTTTGCCCCGACTGGACAAAGTGTACTTC
NA | TRBJ1-1 | few | TRBV7-9 | CASSGSVGAFF | TGTGCCAGCAGCGGATCGGTGGGAGCTTTCTTT
NA | TRBJ2-5 | few | TRBV9 | CASSVEGVTETQYF | TGTGCCAGCAGCGTAGAAGGAGTAACAGAGACCCAGTACTTC
TRBD2 | TRBJ2-7 | NA | TRBV3-1 | CASSQEGLSGTYEQYF | TGTGCCAGCAGCCAAGAGGGACTATCGGGTACCTACGAGCAGTACTTC
NA | TRBJ2-1 | many | TRBV4-1 | CASSQEVARPNEQFF | TGCGCCAGCAGCCAAGAAGTCGCCAGGCCTAATGAGCAGTTCTTC
TRBD1 | TRBJ1-5 | few | TRBV7-2 | CASSLDRQFNQPQHF | TGTGCCAGCAGCTTGGACAGGCAATTCAATCAGCCCCAGCATTTT
NA | TRBJ1-2 | few | TRBV21-1 | CASSGKGTGGDYGYTF | TGTGCCAGCAGCGGAAAAGGGACAGGGGGCGACTATGGCTACACCTTC
TRBD1 | TRBJ2-7 | NA | TRBV28 | CASSLIFRGLDEQYF | TGTGCCAGCAGTTTGATATTCAGGGGGCTGGACGAGCAGTACTTC
NA | TRBJ2-2 | few | TRBV12-3/TRBV12-4 | CASIPSGRGTGELFF | TGTGCCAGCATCCCATCAGGGCGGGGCACCGGGGAGCTGTTTTTT
TRBD1 | TRBJ1-2 | NA | TRBV18 | CASSPGQANGYTF | TGTGCCAGCTCACCGGGACAGGCTAATGGCTACACCTTC
TRBD1 | TRBJ2-7 | many | TRBV4-1 | CASSHPGQGSYEQYF | TGCGCCAGCAGCCATCCGGGACAGGGTTCCTACGAGCAGTACTTC
NA | TRBJ2-1 | few | TRBV27 | CASSSLLGEQFF | TGTGCCAGCAGTTCCCTCCTGGGTGAGCAGTTCTTC
NA | TRBJ2-5 | few | TRBV7-2 | CASSSLSPGTQYF | TGTGCCAGCAGCTCACTAAGCCCGGGGACCCAGTACTTC
NA | TRBJ1-2 | NA | TRBV20-1 | CSASGSHGYTF | TGCAGTGCTAGTGGCAGTCATGGCTACACCTTC
NA | TRBJ2-5 | many | TRBV15 | CATSRDVVVETQYF | TGTGCCACCAGCAGAGATGTGGTTGTAGAGACCCAGTACTTC
TRBD2 | TRBJ2-3 | few | TRBV4-1 | CASSRYTGLAGGTDTQYF | TGCGCCAGCAGCCGTTACACGGGCCTAGCGGGAGGCACAGATACGCAGTATTTT
TRBD1 | TRBJ2-7 | NA | TRBV10-3 | CAISPGTAYEQYF | TGTGCCATCAGTCCAGGGACAGCCTACGAGCAGTACTTC
NA | TRBJ2-5 | few | TRBV7-2 | CASSLLLLKGETQYF | TGTGCCAGCAGCTTATTATTATTAAAGGGGGAGACCCAGTACTTC